This T cell receptor (beta chain) stems from a study of T cells in Graves' hyperthyroidism and ophthalmopathy. Study information: Peripheral blood was collected at initial diagnosis, before any treatment.

RNA transcripts gave rise to amplified TCR beta CDR3 regions. TCR CDR3 underwent first-round RT-PCR with the HTBI primer set. One entry per CDR3 protein, called by TCRdb with MiXCR from the multiplex PCR reads. Of 700,000 to 850,000 distinct CDR3 sequences listed, roughly a third are singletons. Trimming removed 4 bases at V and 4 bases at J, with 11 bases between. Per the germline V gene, CDR1 is MGHRA and CDR2 is YSYEKL. The CDR3 spans 13 residues. This chain uses TRBV4-1 with TRBJ2-7; D remains ambiguous. The receptor was isolated from a woman aged 40 to 49 with Graves' hyperthyroidism. The sequencing sample was made of blood. The CDR3 DNA is TGCGCCAGCAGCCTTCAGTTATGGTACGAGCAGTACTTC. Residues: CASSLQLWYEQYF.